These T cell receptor beta chains were read from a single sample in a study of identical twins. TCRdb re-derived calls from the 5' RACE reads in MiXCR, one entry per CDR3 protein. The sample contains 520,000 or so distinct CDR3 sequences, 22% of which appear only once. This sample also appeared in a second study, on T cells expressing NK-cell markers.

Sequencing was carried out using CD4+ T cells sorted from blood. The receptors come from a woman aged 18-35 years in good health. CDR3s include the opening cysteine and the closing phenylalanine or tryptophan. Each record gives: V gene, J gene, CDR3 protein.

v_call: TRBV7-2; j_call: TRBJ2-2; cdr3_aa: CASSGRLAGNTGELFF
v_call: TRBV6-5; j_call: TRBJ1-3; cdr3_aa: CASSRSTVAGNTIYF
v_call: TRBV6-5; j_call: TRBJ1-1; cdr3_aa: CASSYGGQAFF
v_call: TRBV12-3/TRBV12-4; j_call: TRBJ1-3; cdr3_aa: CASSLRGQGGSGNTIYF
v_call: TRBV5-1; j_call: TRBJ2-3; cdr3_aa: CASSLGPGGRTDTQYF
v_call: TRBV24-1; j_call: TRBJ2-1; cdr3_aa: CATSDPRDLSHEQFF
v_call: TRBV2; j_call: TRBJ1-1; cdr3_aa: CASSVEGTGTEAFF
v_call: TRBV20-1; j_call: TRBJ1-4; cdr3_aa: CSARVFRGQNEKLFF
v_call: TRBV7-9; j_call: TRBJ1-1; cdr3_aa: CASSIGTGDSAFF
v_call: TRBV30; j_call: TRBJ2-1; cdr3_aa: CAWSAILTSGSYNEQFF
v_call: TRBV20-1; j_call: TRBJ2-5; cdr3_aa: CSAQPSSGGAGETQYF
v_call: TRBV4-1; j_call: TRBJ1-2; cdr3_aa: CASSQDQSVYILGYTF
v_call: TRBV5-1; j_call: TRBJ2-3; cdr3_aa: CASSLEGQGSYADTQYF
v_call: TRBV28; j_call: TRBJ2-1; cdr3_aa: CASSPGRFGVEQFF
v_call: TRBV9; j_call: TRBJ1-1; cdr3_aa: CASSPRGGGLPEAFF
v_call: TRBV6-5; j_call: TRBJ1-1; cdr3_aa: CASRGLGTEAFF
v_call: TRBV5-6; j_call: TRBJ2-7; cdr3_aa: CASSLAGQESYEQYF
v_call: TRBV7-9; j_call: TRBJ2-2; cdr3_aa: CASSISVGELFF
v_call: TRBV2; j_call: TRBJ1-2; cdr3_aa: CASSARDRGSNYGYTF
v_call: TRBV7-6; j_call: TRBJ1-5; cdr3_aa: CASSLDPGVSQPQHF
v_call: TRBV7-9; j_call: TRBJ2-1; cdr3_aa: CASSSLSGHGSYNEQFF
v_call: TRBV5-5; j_call: TRBJ2-3; cdr3_aa: CASSSAAGGLSWTQYF
v_call: TRBV3-1; j_call: TRBJ1-4; cdr3_aa: CASSPRTGKLFF
v_call: TRBV3-1; j_call: TRBJ2-7; cdr3_aa: CASSTQGAHEQYF
v_call: TRBV14; j_call: TRBJ2-7; cdr3_aa: CASSQGLYVSRAEQYF
v_call: TRBV20-1; j_call: TRBJ1-6; cdr3_aa: CSAREGEFRNSPLHF
v_call: TRBV9; j_call: TRBJ1-2; cdr3_aa: CARPGLFYGYTF
v_call: TRBV5-5; j_call: TRBJ2-7; cdr3_aa: CASSLSTGDYEQYF